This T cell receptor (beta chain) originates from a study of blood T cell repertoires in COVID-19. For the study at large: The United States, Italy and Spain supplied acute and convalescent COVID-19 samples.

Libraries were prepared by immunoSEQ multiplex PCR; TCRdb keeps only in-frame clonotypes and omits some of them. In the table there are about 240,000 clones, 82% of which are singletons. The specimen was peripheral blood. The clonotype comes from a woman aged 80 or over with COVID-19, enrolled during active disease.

The CDR3 DNA follows: TGTGCCAGCAGCCGTGGAGGGAATTCACCCCTCCACTTT. It translates to CASSRGGNSPLHF. The genes are TRBV3-1 (or the pseudogene TRBV3-2) and TRBJ1-6; D remains ambiguous. The V gene lost 4 bases and the J gene lost 7 bases, with 8 bases spanning the gap. The germline CDR1 and CDR2 sequences are LGHDT and YNNKEL (reference sequence). The CDR3 sequence is 13 residues long.